These 30 T cell receptor beta chains were all obtained from the same sample, sequenced in a study of TIL therapy for anti-PD-1-resistant metastatic lung cancer. Time point given: pre-treatment sample, taken before nivolumab and TIL therapy. The libraries were made with immunoSEQ v3. The protocol was immunoSEQ multiplex PCR, while the TCRdb copy is restricted to in-frame clones and leaves out a portion. The repertoire holds 18,000 or so clones, with roughly 85% as singletons. The sequenced sample was blood, obtained at baseline. The source of these receptors is a person aged 25-85 years with non-small cell lung cancer.

The chain is built from TRBV5-6 and TRBJ1-4, with 11 positions matching TRBD1. The J segment lost 6 bases and the V segment lost 4 bases, leaving 5 bases of the junction unmatched. The CDR3 spans 15 residues. Germline lookup yields CDR1 SGHDT and CDR2 YYEEEE. CDR3 in amino acids: CASSVKGQGDEKLFF. CDR3 sequence (DNA): TGTGCCAGCAGCGTGAAGGGACAGGGGGATGAAAAACTGTTTTTT.

V and J are TRBV19 and TRBJ2-3; no clear D gene. The germline V gene encodes CDR1 LNHDA and CDR2 SQIVND (reference sequence). This CDR3 is built from 13 residues. The V gene lost 6 bases and the J gene lost 2 bases, with 9 bases spanning the gap. This CDR3 is CASSSTLTDTQYF. CDR3 DNA sequence: TGTGCCAGTAGCTCGACCCTCACAGATACGCAGTATTTT. Full variable domain (outside the CDR3, taken from reference TRBV19 and TRBJ2-3): DGGITQSPKYLFRKEGQNVTLSCEQNLNHDAMYWYRQDPGQGLRLIYYSQIVNDFQKGDIAEGYSVSREKKESFPLTVTSAQKNPTAFYLCASSSTLTDTQYFGPGTRLTVL.

This clone was found once. This rearrangement joins TRBV7-9 to TRBJ1-1; D perhaps matches TRBD1 (6 bases). Deletions cut 5 bases from V and 5 bases from J, with 9 bases between. Germline V gene lookup returns CDR1 SEHNR and CDR2 FQNEAQ (reference sequence). This CDR3 comprises 12 residues. CDR3 bases: TGTGCCAGCAGCATCGGACAGACTGAAGCTTTCTTT. This sequence encodes CASSIGQTEAFF.

The chain is built from TRBV19 and TRBJ2-1, with D hard to call. The CDR3 is 13 residues long. V lost 0 bases to trimming and J lost 4 bases, with 4 bases between them. Germline CDR1 LNHDA, CDR2 SQIVND (reference sequence). CDR3 nucleotides: TGTGCCAGTAGTATAGAAGGGTACAATGAGCAGTTCTTC. Protein: CASSIEGYNEQFF.

The rearrangement uses TRBV30 and TRBJ2-6; the D gene could be TRBD1 or TRBD2 (5 bases each). Germline CDR1 and CDR2: GTSNPN and SVGIG (reference sequence). The ends were cut back, 2 bases at V and 5 bases at J, with 13 bases in the middle. This CDR3 contains 15 residues. The DNA of the CDR3 is TGTGCCTGGAGTACCCGGGGCTCACGGGCCAACGTCCTGACTTTC. It encodes CAWSTRGSRANVLTF. Based on the CDR3 plus reference TRBV30 and TRBJ2-6, the full variable domain is SQTIHQWPATLVQPVGSPLSLECTVEGTSNPNLYWYRQAAGRGLQLLFYSVGIGQISSEVPQNLSASRPQDRQFILSSKKLLLSDSGFYLCAWSTRGSRANVLTFGAGSRLTVL.

This clone was observed a handful of times. The chain carries TRBV14 and TRBJ2-3, with D possibly TRBD1 on 6 matching bases. From germline, CDR1 is SGHDN and CDR2 FVKESK. Trimming pared 4 bases from V and 0 bases from J, leaving 17 bases between. This CDR3 region has 17 residues. CDR3 sequence reads: CASSPLGGVSSTDTQYF. The DNA of the CDR3 is TGTGCCAGCAGCCCCCTTGGGGGCGTTTCTAGCACAGATACGCAGTATTTT. Looking up the rest from reference TRBV14 and TRBJ2-3 gives the full variable domain: EAGVTQFPSHSVIEKGQTVTLRCDPISGHDNLYWYRRVMGKEIKFLLHFVKESKQDESGMPNNRFLAERTGGTYSTLKVQPAELEDSGVYFCASSPLGGVSSTDTQYFGPGTRLTVL.

The chain links TRBV30 to TRBJ1-5, with no clear D. CDR1 and CDR2 from the germline V gene are GTSNPN and SVGIG (reference sequence). V was shortened by 2 bases and J by 1 base, with 9 bases between the two germline ends. The CDR3 is made up of 14 amino acids. CDR3 region: CAWSPGVSNQPQHF. The CDR3, as DNA: TGTGCCTGGAGTCCGGGCGTGAGCAATCAGCCCCAGCATTTT.

The chain joins TRBV13 to TRBJ2-6, with D perhaps assigned TRBD1 or TRBD2 (5 bases each). This CDR3 is built from 16 residues. CDR1 and CDR2 from the germline V gene are PRHDT and FYEKMQ (reference sequence). V was clipped by 5 bases and J by 4 bases, with 15 bases between them. DNA for the CDR3: TGTGCCAGCAGCCAGCTGAGGGGTTTAGGGGCCAACGTCCTGACTTTC. Its translation is CASSQLRGLGANVLTF.

The V call is TRBV19, the J call TRBJ2-5; perhaps D is TRBD1 or TRBD2 (6 bases each). There are 16 residues in the CDR3. The V and J ends lost 5 bases and 6 bases respectively, with 22 bases between them. The germline gives CDR1 LNHDA, CDR2 SQIVND (reference sequence). CDR3 sequence reads: CASSLGGVGGAKTQYF. The CDR3 nucleotides read TGTGCCAGTAGTCTCGGAGGGGTAGGGGGAGCAAAGACCCAGTACTTC. The full variable domain, in which reference TRBV19 and TRBJ2-5 provide the parts outside the CDR3, is DGGITQSPKYLFRKEGQNVTLSCEQNLNHDAMYWYRQDPGQGLRLIYYSQIVNDFQKGDIAEGYSVSREKKESFPLTVTSAQKNPTAFYLCASSLGGVGGAKTQYFGPGTRLLVL.

This clone was seen a single time. The chain employs TRBV19 and TRBJ1-1, with 7 nucleotides matching TRBD1. The CDR3 length is 16 residues. Germline CDR1 and CDR2: LNHDA and SQIVND (reference sequence). Trimming cost V 5 bases and J 5 bases; bases outside gene matches: 14. CDR3 coding DNA: TGTGCCAGTAGTTGGGGGAGGGGGCGCGGGGAAACTGAAGCTTTCTTT. Translating gives CASSWGRGRGETEAFF.

The V and J genes are TRBV28 and TRBJ2-3; no clear D gene. Germline lookup yields CDR1 MDHEN and CDR2 SYDVKM. There are 16 residues in the CDR3. Between the trimmed V and J ends, which lost 5 bases and 1 base, there was a span of 16 bases. CDR3 sequence: CASSRNPLNRTDTQYF. DNA of the CDR3: TGTGCCAGCAGTCGGAACCCCTTAAACCGCACAGATACGCAGTATTTT.

In its sample, this clone was seen a few times. The V gene is TRBV5-4, the J gene TRBJ2-2; TRBD1 might be the D (5 bases). Germline values: CDR1 SGHNT, CDR2 YYREEE (reference sequence). V was clipped by 0 bases and J by 1 base, with 10 bases between them. The CDR3 spans 16 residues. DNA for the CDR3: TGTGCCAGCAGCTTGGACCCGACAGTGAACACCGGGGAGCTGTTTTTT. Its protein product is CASSLDPTVNTGELFF.

For the CDR3, the DNA is TGTGCCAGCAAATGGGGGGGTTTCGGCGAGCAGTACTTC. Translated: CASKWGGFGEQYF. J is TRBJ2-7 and V is TRBV28; 7 positions match TRBD2. J was trimmed by 6 bases and V by 7 bases; bases with no gene match: 9. From germline, CDR1 is MDHEN and CDR2 SYDVKM. The CDR3 contains 13 residues.

For the CDR3, the DNA is TGTGCCAGCAGCTTAGGAACCTCCAATGAGCAGTTCTTC. Translated: CASSLGTSNEQFF. The rearrangement links TRBV7-9 to TRBJ2-1; D unclear. This CDR3 has 13 residues. The ends were cut back, 1 base at V and 6 bases at J, with 7 bases in the middle. CDR1 and CDR2 (germline): SEHNR, FQNEAQ (reference sequence).

V usage is TRBV5-4 and J usage is TRBJ1-1; weak D call: TRBD1 (5 bases). The CDR3 length is 14 residues. Trimming stripped 2 bases from V and 5 bases from J, with 13 bases between. Germline V lookup: CDR1 SGHNT, CDR2 YYREEE (reference sequence). The CDR3, as DNA: TGTGCCAGCAGCTTTGGCAGGGATAAGACTGAAGCTTTCTTT. Translation gives CASSFGRDKTEAFF. The entire variable domain, with the rest obtained from reference TRBV5-4 and TRBJ1-1, is as follows: ETGVTQSPTHLIKTRGQQVTLRCSSQSGHNTVSWYQQALGQGPQFIFQYYREEENGRGNFPPRFSGLQFPNYSSELNVNALELDDSALYLCASSFGRDKTEAFFGQGTRLTVV.

The sample holds one count of this clone. The chain links TRBV15 to TRBJ2-1, with 7 bases fitting TRBD2. Germline V gene data show CDR1 as LNHNV and CDR2 as YYDKDF (reference sequence). V trimming: 2 bases; J trimming: 5 bases; junction bases outside the gene matches: 12. The CDR3 has 17 residues. Written as DNA, the CDR3 is TGTGCCACCAGCAGACCGGTCTCTAGCGGAGGGAACAATGAGCAGTTCTTC. Its protein product is CATSRPVSSGGNNEQFF. Complete variable domain (other parts from reference TRBV15 and TRBJ2-1): DAMVIQNPRYQVTQFGKPVTLSCSQTLNHNVMYWYQQKSSQAPKLLFHYYDKDFNNEADTPDNFQSRRPNTSFCFLDIRSPGLGDTAMYLCATSRPVSSGGNNEQFFGPGTRLTVL.

The chain joins TRBV2 to TRBJ2-7, with 7 bases aligning to TRBD1. From germline, CDR1 is SNHLY and CDR2 FYNNEI. This CDR3 comprises 15 residues. V lost 7 bases, J lost 1 base, and 10 bases stayed unmatched. Written as DNA, the CDR3 is TGTGCCAGCATTCCGGAAAGACAGGGTTCCTACGAGCAGTACTTC. Translation gives CASIPERQGSYEQYF.

For the CDR3, the DNA is TGTGCCAGCAGATTAGGCGATAGCGGGAGACAGCAGTACTTC. Its protein product is CASRLGDSGRQQYF. This chain joins TRBV5-5 and TRBJ2-7; 9 positions match TRBD2. V lost 5 bases, J lost 8 bases, and 11 bases stayed unmatched. Germline CDR1 reads SGHKS; CDR2 reads YYEKEE (reference sequence). The CDR3 consists of 14 residues.

J is TRBJ2-7 and V is TRBV2; TRBD1 agrees at 7 bases. The CDR3 covers 13 residues. Germline loops: CDR1 SNHLY, CDR2 FYNNEI. Trimming removed 6 bases from V and 5 bases from J; junction bases left unmatched: 7. In DNA, the CDR3 is TGTGCCAGCAGAAGGACAGGTTCGAACGAGCAGTACTTC. The encoded protein is CASRRTGSNEQYF.

This clone occurred a few times. The V and J genes are TRBV7-3 and TRBJ1-5; 11 bases are shared with TRBD1. CDR3 size: 15 residues. Germline V lookup: CDR1 SGHTA, CDR2 FQGTGA. The V segment lost 4 bases and the J segment 1 base; nucleotides outside the gene matches: 0. This CDR3 is CASSWTGGSNQPQHF. Here the CDR3 DNA reads TGTGCCAGCAGCTGGACAGGGGGCAGCAATCAGCCCCAGCATTTT.

This sequence joins TRBV19 and TRBJ1-1; TRBD1 aligns across 7 bases. The CDR3 length is 15 residues. Germline V gives CDR1 LNHDA, CDR2 SQIVND (reference sequence). The V segment lost 3 bases and the J segment 1 base; nucleotides outside the gene matches: 5. The CDR3 sequence: CASSMTGPRNTEAFF. CDR3 bases: TGTGCCAGTAGTATGACAGGGCCAAGGAACACTGAAGCTTTCTTT.

Points on this clone: One end of the junction is discordant with germline, which a read error may explain. This CDR3 is also generated by other DNA sequences in the sample. The CDR3 protein is CASSSQPGEDEKLFF. In DNA, the CDR3 is TGTGCTAGCAGCTCCCAACCAGGGGAAGATGAAAAACTGTTTTTT. The V and J genes are TRBV5-4 and TRBJ1-4; a weak D match, TRBD1 (6 bases). The CDR3 is 15 amino acids. The V gene's germline CDR1 is SGHNT and CDR2 YYREEE (reference sequence).

V is TRBV6-5 and J is TRBJ2-7, with TRBD2 matching over 7 bases. With 0 bases clipped from V and 4 bases from J, the junction kept 3 bases outside the gene matches. CDR1 is MNHEY and CDR2 is SVGAGI in the germline V gene. This CDR3 has 14 amino acids. Here the CDR3 DNA reads TGTGCCAGCAGTTACTCGGGGGGAGGGTACGAGCAGTACTTC. It is translated as CASSYSGGGYEQYF.

The chain employs TRBV19 and TRBJ1-6, with 9 nucleotides matching TRBD1. The CDR3 spans 17 residues. Per germline, CDR1 LNHDA and CDR2 SQIVND (reference sequence). Trimming cost V 6 bases and J 0 bases; bases outside gene matches: 6. Here the CDR3 DNA reads TGTGCCAGTAGCCAACAGGGGGCGAGCTCCTATAATTCACCCCTCCACTTT. Translation gives CASSQQGASSYNSPLHF.

The chain couples TRBV19 to TRBJ2-2; 16 bases are a match to TRBD2. Germline V gene lookup returns CDR1 LNHDA and CDR2 SQIVND (reference sequence). The CDR3 spans 18 residues. The V segment lost 8 bases and the J segment 6 bases; nucleotides outside the gene matches: 12. The CDR3 region is CASAIPGLAGGLSGELFF. As DNA, the CDR3 is TGTGCCAGTGCAATACCGGGACTAGCGGGAGGGCTATCCGGGGAGCTGTTTTTT.

J is TRBJ1-2 and V is TRBV29-1; TRBD1 agrees at 8 bases. The CDR3 has 15 amino acids. Germline lookup yields CDR1 SQVTM and CDR2 ANQGSEA. The V segment lost 4 bases and the J segment 8 bases; nucleotides outside the gene matches: 15. The CDR3 bases are TGCAGCGTTGGCGGACAGGGTCTTAGCATTGGCGGCTACACCTTC. This gives the protein CSVGGQGLSIGGYTF. Looking up the rest from reference TRBV29-1 and TRBJ1-2 gives the full variable domain: SAVISQKPSRDICQRGTSLTIQCQVDSQVTMMFWYRQQPGQSLTLIATANQGSEATYESGFVIDKFPISRPNLTFSTLTVSNMSPEDSSIYLCSVGGQGLSIGGYTFGSGTRLTVV.

The chain couples TRBV28 to TRBJ2-6, with TRBD1 matching over 7 bases. The CDR3 runs to 14 residues. Germline values: CDR1 MDHEN, CDR2 SYDVKM. V dropped 5 bases and J dropped 2; count of bases not matched to a gene: 0. The DNA for the CDR3 is TGTGCCAGCAGTACAGGGGCTGGGGCCAACGTCCTGACTTTC. As protein: CASSTGAGANVLTF.

J is TRBJ2-5 and V is TRBV7-2, with 9 bases lining up with TRBD1. Trimming took 4 bases from V and 6 from J; bases not matched to a gene: 9. The CDR3 length is 15 residues. Per the germline V gene, CDR1 is SGHTA and CDR2 is FQGNSA. CDR3 nucleotide sequence: TGTGCCAGCAGCTACCGGGACAGGGTGGGGAAGACCCAGTACTTC. Translated: CASSYRDRVGKTQYF.

This chain connects TRBV5-1 to TRBJ2-1, with 12 bases that match TRBD1. This CDR3 spans 15 amino acids. CDR1 is SGHRS, CDR2 YFSETQ, per germline. Losses at the gene ends were 2 bases for V and 7 bases for J; bases not matched to a gene: 4. The chain's CDR3 is CASSFRDRGLNEQFF. The CDR3 nucleotides read TGCGCCAGCAGCTTCCGGGACAGGGGGCTGAATGAGCAGTTCTTC.

In its sample, this clone was seen a few times. The chain employs TRBV7-2 and TRBJ2-7, with a weak D call TRBD2 (5 bases). The CDR3 spans 14 residues. Deletions cut 7 bases from V and 6 bases from J, with 19 bases between. The germline gives CDR1 SGHTA, CDR2 FQGNSA. The CDR3 loop reads CASNLNTGITEQYF. Written as DNA, the CDR3 is TGTGCCAGCAACCTTAATACGGGGATTACCGAGCAGTACTTC.